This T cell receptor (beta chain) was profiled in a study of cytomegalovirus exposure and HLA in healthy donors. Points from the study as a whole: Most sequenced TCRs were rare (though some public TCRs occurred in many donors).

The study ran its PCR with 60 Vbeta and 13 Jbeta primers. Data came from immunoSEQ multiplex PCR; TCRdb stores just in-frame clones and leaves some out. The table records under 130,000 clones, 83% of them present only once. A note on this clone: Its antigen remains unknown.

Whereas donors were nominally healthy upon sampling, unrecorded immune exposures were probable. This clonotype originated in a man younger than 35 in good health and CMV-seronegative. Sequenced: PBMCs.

CDR3 sequence (DNA): TGCGCCAGCAGCCAAGAACCCGACAGGGCGCCTAACACTGAAGCTTTCTTT. It encodes CASSQEPDRAPNTEAFF. This chain connects TRBV4-3 to TRBJ1-1; TRBD1 matches at 7 bases. In germline, CDR1 is LGHNA, CDR2 YSLEER. Unmatched junction bases numbered 9, after V lost 0 bases and J lost 2 bases. CDR3 size: 17 residues.